A selection of T cell receptor beta chains follows, all from one sample in a study of regulatory T cells in long-lasting Graves disease. TCRdb independently ran MiXCR on the multiplex PCR reads; one entry per CDR3 protein. The data hold around 450,000 distinct CDR3 sequences, with around 16% observed a single time. The data were also submitted as part of a second study, on T cells in Graves' hyperthyroidism and ophthalmopathy.

The input for sequencing was peripheral blood mononuclear cells (PBMCs), taken at new diagnosis, from a patient treated with antithyroid drugs. Receptor source: a woman aged 40 to 49 with Graves disease. Both conserved end residues are part of each CDR3. A D gene is named only where the DNA matches it firmly. Part of the rows lack a size; the others show once, few, many or a class for expanded clones.

TRBJ2-7 | TRBV3-1 | . | few | CASSQADTGNSIEQYF | TGTGCCAGCAGCCAAGCGGACACGGGGAACTCTATCGAGCAGTACTTC
TRBJ1-4 | TRBV7-2 | TRBD1 | many | CASSSGQGLGEKLFF | TGTGCCAGCAGCTCAGGACAGGGGTTGGGTGAAAAACTGTTTTTT
TRBJ1-6 | TRBV9 | TRBD1 | many | CASSVTGANSPLHF | TGTGCCAGCAGCGTAACAGGGGCCAATTCACCCCTCCACTTT
TRBJ2-1 | TRBV12-3/TRBV12-4 | . | many | CASSGRNNNEQFF | TGTGCCAGCAGTGGTAGGAATAACAATGAGCAGTTCTTC
TRBJ2-2 | TRBV5-7 | . | . | CASSYPGLHTGELFF | TGTGCCAGCAGCTACCCGGGATTACACACCGGGGAGCTGTTTTTT
TRBJ1-1 | TRBV6-2/TRBV6-3 | . | . | CASRGNREMNTEAFF | TGTGCCAGCAGGGGGAACAGGGAGATGAACACTGAAGCTTTCTTT
TRBJ2-1 | TRBV29-1 | . | many | CSVGEGFSGEQFF | TGCAGCGTTGGTGAGGGATTCAGTGGTGAGCAGTTCTTC
TRBJ2-3 | TRBV28 | TRBD2 | . | CASSSRGTSGSTDTQYF | TGTGCCAGCAGCTCACGCGGGACTAGCGGAAGCACAGATACGCAGTATTTT
TRBJ1-1 | TRBV11-3 | TRBD1 | many | CASSLRVGQGASRRGTEAFF | TGTGCCAGCAGCCTTAGAGTAGGACAGGGGGCGTCTAGACGGGGAACTGAAGCTTTCTTT
TRBJ2-7 | TRBV6-2/TRBV6-3 | TRBD2 | many | CASSYVAGGDYEQYF | TGTGCCAGCAGTTACGTAGCGGGAGGAGACTACGAGCAGTACTTC
TRBJ2-1 | TRBV4-1 | TRBD2 | . | CASSQDRGRGRHNEQFF | TGCGCCAGCAGCCAAGATCGCGGGAGGGGGCGACACAATGAGCAGTTCTTC
TRBJ2-7 | TRBV25-1 | . | many | CASSGRLEGSYEQYF | TGTGCCAGCAGTGGCCGACTAGAAGGCTCCTACGAGCAGTACTTC
TRBJ2-3 | TRBV4-3 | . | . | CASSQDLGATGTDTQYF | TGCGCCAGCAGCCAAGATTTGGGGGCTACCGGCACAGATACGCAGTATTTT
TRBJ2-3 | TRBV11-2 | . | many | CASSFSLAETWDTQYF | TGTGCCAGCAGCTTCTCTTTAGCGGAAACCTGGGATACGCAGTATTTT
TRBJ2-5 | TRBV2 | . | many | CASKGETQYF | TGTGCCAGCAAGGGGGAGACCCAGTACTTC
TRBJ2-7 | TRBV28 | . | . | CASRPTGTRGIYEQYF | TGTGCCAGCAGACCTACCGGGACACGGGGGATCTACGAGCAGTACTTC
TRBJ1-2 | TRBV12-3/TRBV12-4 | TRBD1 | many | CASSQTTGYEANYGYTF | TGTGCCAGCAGCCAAACGACAGGGTATGAAGCTAACTATGGCTACACCTTC
TRBJ2-5 | TRBV12-3/TRBV12-4 | . | few | CASSLKGVGSETQYF | TGTGCCAGCAGTTTAAAGGGGGTAGGATCAGAGACCCAGTACTTC
TRBJ1-1 | TRBV20-1 | . | many | CSASRTDAHTEAFF | TGCAGTGCTAGCCGGACCGATGCACACACTGAAGCTTTCTTT
TRBJ2-1 | TRBV19 | TRBD1 | many | CASSITQGDIYNEQFF | TGTGCCAGTAGTATAACGCAGGGGGACATCTACAATGAGCAGTTCTTC
TRBJ2-7 | TRBV18 | TRBD1 | few | CASSPLKADRGNEQYF | TGTGCCAGCTCACCACTGAAAGCGGACAGGGGGAACGAGCAGTACTTC
TRBJ2-1 | TRBV27 | TRBD2 | many | CASSPEREGPHNEQFF | TGTGCCAGCAGTCCCGAGCGGGAGGGCCCTCACAATGAGCAGTTCTTC
TRBJ2-3 | TRBV2 | . | many | CASSEVGGEWADTQYF | TGTGCCAGCAGTGAAGTCGGCGGGGAGTGGGCAGATACGCAGTATTTT
TRBJ2-2 | TRBV18 | TRBD1 | . | CASSPRGRGANAGELFF | TGTGCCAGCTCACCCAGGGGGCGAGGGGCGAACGCCGGGGAGCTGTTTTTT
TRBJ2-6 | TRBV11-3 | . | few | CASSLVTTGANVLTF | TGTGCCAGCAGCTTAGTAACGACTGGGGCCAACGTCCTGACTTTC
TRBJ2-7 | TRBV6-1 | . | . | CASTSPTASEQYF | TGTGCCAGCACCTCCCCAACTGCCTCCGAGCAGTACTTC
TRBJ1-5 | TRBV18 | . | few | CASSPRWRRSNQPQHF | TGTGCCAGCTCACCACGTTGGAGACGTTCCAATCAGCCCCAGCATTTT
TRBJ2-5 | TRBV27 | . | many | CASSLSPLQETQYF | TGTGCCAGCAGCTTAAGTCCCCTCCAAGAGACCCAGTACTTC
TRBJ1-1 | TRBV6-5 | . | . | CASSYWGGGAMNTEAFF | TGTGCCAGCAGCTACTGGGGGGGGGGGGCTATGAACACTGAAGCTTTCTTT
TRBJ2-3 | TRBV5-1 | . | many | CASSLEGLRADTQYF | TGCGCCAGCAGCCTCGAAGGGTTGAGAGCAGATACGCAGTATTTT
TRBJ2-2 | TRBV6-5 | TRBD2 | . | CASSYSSGSRAGELFF | TGTGCCAGCAGTTACTCTAGCGGGAGTAGAGCCGGGGAGCTGTTTTTT
TRBJ1-6 | TRBV20-1 | TRBD1 | . | CSARGQGRANSPLHF | TGCAGTGCCAGGGGACAGGGCAGGGCTAATTCACCCCTCCACTTT
TRBJ2-3 | TRBV12-3/TRBV12-4 | . | . | CASSQEEGWGTDTQYF | TGCGCCAGCAGCCAAGAGGAGGGGTGGGGCACAGATACGCAGTATTTT
TRBJ2-2 | TRBV5-1 | TRBD1 | many | CASSYPDRGLNGELFF | TGTGCCAGCAGCTACCCGGACAGGGGGCTTAACGGGGAGCTGTTTTTT
TRBJ2-2 | TRBV11-2 | . | . | CASSSLPRTVGTGELFF | TGTGCCAGCAGCTCCCTTCCACGGACTGTTGGGACCGGGGAGCTGTTTTTT
TRBJ2-3 | TRBV20-1 | . | few | CSAIPRIGPDTQYF | TGCAGTGCTATCCCCAGGATTGGTCCGGATACGCAGTATTTT
TRBJ2-1 | TRBV30 | TRBD1 | . | CAWSVSWTGNEQQFF | TGTGCCTGGAGTGTAAGCTGGACAGGGAATGAGCAGCAGTTCTTC
TRBJ1-3 | TRBV10-2 | . | many | CASSESFGDTIYF | TGCGCCAGCAGTGAGTCATTTGGCGACACCATATATTTT
TRBJ2-3 | TRBV4-1 | . | few | CASSQFQNPDTQYF | TGCGCCAGCAGCCAATTCCAGAATCCAGATACGCAGTATTTT
TRBJ2-3 | TRBV29-1 | TRBD2 | many | CSADGTSGRQYGTDTQYF | TGCAGCGCCGACGGGACTAGCGGGCGACAATACGGCACAGATACGCAGTATTTT
TRBJ1-1 | TRBV27 | TRBD1 | . | CASSSGGKGNTEAFF | TGTGCCAGCAGCTCAGGGGGCAAAGGGAACACTGAAGCTTTCTTT
TRBJ1-5 | TRBV2 | TRBD1 | many | CASSNDRGDQPQHF | TGTGCCAGCAGTAATGACAGGGGCGATCAGCCCCAGCATTTT
TRBJ2-7 | TRBV11-2 | TRBD1 | few | CASSSGQGATYEQYF | TGTGCCAGCAGTTCCGGACAGGGGGCGACCTACGAGCAGTACTTC
TRBJ2-3 | TRBV6-2/TRBV6-3 | TRBD2 | few | CASNVAGGTDTQYF | TGTGCCAGCAATGTAGCGGGAGGTACAGATACGCAGTATTTT
TRBJ2-7 | TRBV11-3 | TRBD2 | many | CASSKAGGYTTYEQYF | TGTGCCAGCAGCAAAGCCGGGGGGTACACCACCTACGAGCAGTACTTC